This record covers a single T cell receptor beta chain. This entry comes from a study of blood T cell repertoires in COVID-19. About the research overall: The samples span acute and convalescent COVID-19 from the United States, Italy and Spain.

Assay used: immunoSEQ multiplex PCR; TCRdb lists only in-frame clones, some missing. Altogether about 250,000 clones are present, about nine tenths being singletons, with the ten largest covering approximately 3%. Recruitment covered about 25 US areas and drew participants whose ages spanned about 18 to 90 years. Assignment of participants to cohorts was predicated upon participant-reported clinical history. The study counted Cohort 3 donors as recovered given two negative PCRs, clearance, or symptom resolution. The sample taken for sequencing was PBMCs or T cells enriched from blood (not recorded which). The TCR was taken from a woman in her forties or fifties who had recovered from COVID-19.

Written as DNA, the CDR3 is TGTGCCAGCAGTCCCAGCGGGAACCGATACGAGCAGTACTTC. Encoded protein: CASSPSGNRYEQYF. The chain couples TRBV28 to TRBJ2-7, with 7 positions matching TRBD2. This CDR3 comprises 14 residues. Germline CDR1 is MDHEN and CDR2 is SYDVKM. V shed 5 bases and J 4 bases; nucleotides not matched to a gene: 8.